These T cell receptor beta chains were read from a single sample in a study of blood T cell repertoires in COVID-19. Method: immunoSEQ multiplex PCR; TCRdb's copy keeps in-frame clones and lacks some. The table lists around 270,000 clones, around 89% of them singletons. Specimen: peripheral blood. Receptors were obtained from a man aged 25 to 40 with acute or convalescent COVID-19. The CDR3 runs from the conserved cysteine through the conserved F or W. The D gene is left open where the match is weak. Not all rows give a size; the values are once, few, many and, for expanded clones, a class.

v_call: TRBV7-3
d_call: TRBD1
clone_size: once
cdr3_length: 12
j_call: TRBJ1-1
cdr3_aa: CASSQTGGEAFF
cdr3_nt: TGTGCCAGCAGCCAAACAGGGGGTGAAGCTTTCTTT

v_call: TRBV6-5
d_call: -
clone_size: -
cdr3_length: 15
j_call: TRBJ1-4
cdr3_aa: CASSKTQGLNEKLFF
cdr3_nt: TGTGCCAGCAGTAAGACCCAGGGATTAAACGAAAAACTGTTTTTT

v_call: TRBV18
d_call: TRBD2
clone_size: -
cdr3_length: 17
j_call: TRBJ2-3
cdr3_aa: CASSPRRTSGSADTQYF
cdr3_nt: TGTGCCAGCTCACCACGCAGGACTAGCGGGAGTGCAGATACGCAGTATTTT

v_call: TRBV19
d_call: TRBD2
clone_size: -
cdr3_length: 15
j_call: TRBJ2-1
cdr3_aa: CASSRSPTSGSEQFF
cdr3_nt: TGTGCCAGTAGTAGAAGCCCGACTAGCGGGAGTGAGCAGTTCTTC

v_call: TRBV28
d_call: TRBD2
clone_size: -
cdr3_length: 16
j_call: TRBJ2-3
cdr3_aa: CASSLYPTAGGDTQYF
cdr3_nt: TGTGCCAGCAGTTTATACCCTACGGCGGGAGGGGATACGCAGTATTTT

v_call: TRBV6-1
d_call: -
clone_size: few
cdr3_length: 13
j_call: TRBJ1-3
cdr3_aa: CASSEAQGNTIYF
cdr3_nt: TGTGCCAGCAGTGAAGCTCAGGGAAACACCATATATTTT

v_call: TRBV11-2
d_call: -
clone_size: -
cdr3_length: 14
j_call: TRBJ2-5
cdr3_aa: CASSLDFAGETQYF
cdr3_nt: TGTGCCAGCAGCTTAGATTTTGCGGGAGAGACCCAGTACTTC

v_call: TRBV9
d_call: -
clone_size: -
cdr3_length: 15
j_call: TRBJ2-7
cdr3_aa: CASSVGLASSYEQYF
cdr3_nt: TGTGCCAGCAGCGTCGGACTCGCTAGCTCCTACGAGCAGTACTTC

v_call: TRBV18
d_call: -
clone_size: -
cdr3_length: 14
j_call: TRBJ1-2
cdr3_aa: CASSPQGGLNGYTF
cdr3_nt: TGTGCCAGCTCACCACAGGGGGGGCTAAATGGCTACACCTTC

v_call: TRBV6-5
d_call: TRBD1
clone_size: -
cdr3_length: 15
j_call: TRBJ1-2
cdr3_aa: CASSYSFGTGGGYTF
cdr3_nt: TGTGCCAGCAGTTACTCGTTTGGGACAGGGGGTGGCTACACCTTC

v_call: TRBV28
d_call: -
clone_size: -
cdr3_length: 13
j_call: TRBJ2-3
cdr3_aa: CASSVPSTDTQYF
cdr3_nt: TGTGCCAGCAGCGTTCCCAGCACAGATACGCAGTATTTT

v_call: TRBV23-1
d_call: -
clone_size: -
cdr3_length: 14
j_call: TRBJ1-2
cdr3_aa: CASVHDRVLYGYTF
cdr3_nt: TGCGCCAGCGTCCACGACAGAGTGCTCTATGGCTACACCTTC

v_call: TRBV6-5
d_call: -
clone_size: -
cdr3_length: 15
j_call: TRBJ1-2
cdr3_aa: CASSYLDRTNHGYTF
cdr3_nt: TGTGCCAGCAGTTACCTGGACCGGACAAACCATGGCTACACCTTC

v_call: TRBV6-5
d_call: TRBD1
clone_size: -
cdr3_length: 15
j_call: TRBJ2-1
cdr3_aa: CASSQPKTGGSEQFF
cdr3_nt: TGTGCCAGCAGCCAACCAAAGACAGGGGGCAGTGAGCAGTTCTTC

v_call: TRBV10-1
d_call: -
clone_size: -
cdr3_length: 15
j_call: TRBJ1-1
cdr3_aa: CASSVGPRTNTEAFF
cdr3_nt: TGCGCCAGCAGTGTGGGGCCCAGAACGAACACTGAAGCTTTCTTT

v_call: TRBV3-1/TRBV3-2
d_call: -
clone_size: -
cdr3_length: 13
j_call: TRBJ1-6
cdr3_aa: CASSQEIGAPLHF
cdr3_nt: TGTGCCAGCAGCCAAGAAATAGGAGCCCCCCTCCACTTT

v_call: TRBV6-5
d_call: -
clone_size: -
cdr3_length: 13
j_call: TRBJ1-2
cdr3_aa: CASRGEGPGGYTF
cdr3_nt: TGTGCCAGCCGGGGGGAGGGACCCGGGGGCTACACCTTC

v_call: TRBV6-5
d_call: TRBD2
clone_size: -
cdr3_length: 15
j_call: TRBJ2-1
cdr3_aa: CAARQPGGTYNEQFF
cdr3_nt: TGTGCCGCCCGACAACCGGGGGGGACCTACAATGAGCAGTTCTTC

v_call: TRBV4-1
d_call: -
clone_size: -
cdr3_length: 15
j_call: TRBJ2-7
cdr3_aa: CASSLAATASYEQYF
cdr3_nt: TGCGCCAGCAGCCTAGCCGCGACAGCCTCCTACGAGCAGTACTTC

v_call: TRBV19
d_call: -
clone_size: -
cdr3_length: 15
j_call: TRBJ2-6
cdr3_aa: CASKRRATGANVLTF
cdr3_nt: TGTGCCAGCAAAAGGAGGGCGACCGGGGCCAACGTCCTGACTTTC

v_call: TRBV5-8
d_call: -
clone_size: -
cdr3_length: 17
j_call: TRBJ2-3
cdr3_aa: CASSLGVVAASTDTQYF
cdr3_nt: TGTGCCAGCAGCTTGGGGGTGGTAGCGGCAAGCACAGATACGCAGTATTTT

v_call: TRBV6-1
d_call: -
clone_size: -
cdr3_length: 16
j_call: TRBJ1-5
cdr3_aa: CASSDHRGVPNQPQHF
cdr3_nt: TGTGCCAGCAGTGACCATAGAGGAGTTCCCAATCAGCCCCAGCATTTT

v_call: TRBV7-9
d_call: TRBD2
clone_size: -
cdr3_length: 15
j_call: TRBJ2-1
cdr3_aa: CASSLASGRFNEQFF
cdr3_nt: TGTGCCAGCAGCTTAGCCAGCGGGAGGTTTAATGAGCAGTTCTTC

v_call: TRBV6-5
d_call: TRBD1
clone_size: -
cdr3_length: 16
j_call: TRBJ1-6
cdr3_aa: CASSSRTGMYNSPLHF
cdr3_nt: TGTGCCAGCAGTTCCCGGACAGGGATGTATAATTCACCCCTCCACTTT

v_call: TRBV27
d_call: -
clone_size: -
cdr3_length: 16
j_call: TRBJ2-7
cdr3_aa: CASHPLWGLPAYEQYF
cdr3_nt: TGTGCCAGCCATCCGCTCTGGGGCCTACCAGCCTACGAGCAGTACTTC

v_call: TRBV11-3
d_call: TRBD2
clone_size: -
cdr3_length: 15
j_call: TRBJ2-1
cdr3_aa: CASSLRERGRNEQFF
cdr3_nt: TGTGCCAGCAGCCTCCGCGAGCGGGGACGAAATGAGCAGTTCTTC